These 20 T cell receptor beta chains came from one sample sequenced in a study of cytotoxic CD8 clonotypes in ibrutinib-treated CLL. The assay was immunoSEQ multiplex PCR, and TCRdb's table has in-frame clones only and misses some. The table includes more than 200,000 clones, 70% detected once. Sequenced material: PBMCs, taken after 24 months of ibrutinib treatment. These receptors were taken from a human donor with chronic lymphocytic leukemia.

This chain uses TRBV28 with TRBJ1-2; the D gene is possibly TRBD1 (6 bases). The germline V gene has CDR1 MDHEN and CDR2 SYDVKM. V was trimmed by 8 bases and J by 5 bases, leaving 15 bases between them. The CDR3 has 13 amino acids. The CDR3 nucleotides read TGTGCCAGCGCACGGACAGTCCATTATGGCTACACCTTC. Protein sequence: CASARTVHYGYTF.

The chain uses TRBV28 and TRBJ2-7; D possibly uses TRBD1 or TRBD2 (5 bases each). This CDR3 comprises 13 residues. Germline CDR1 and CDR2: MDHEN and SYDVKM. Trimming removed 7 bases from V and 1 base from J, with 11 bases in between. The CDR3, as DNA: TGTGCCAGCAACCTCGGGACGTCCTACGAGCAGTACTTC. Its translation: CASNLGTSYEQYF. Together with reference TRBV28 and TRBJ2-7, the CDR3 gives the full variable domain: DVKVTQSSRYLVKRTGEKVFLECVQDMDHENMFWYRQDPGLGLRLIYFSYDVKMKEKGDIPEGYSVSREKKERFSLILESASTNQTSMYLCASNLGTSYEQYFGPGTRLTVT.

V gene TRBV7-2 combines with J gene TRBJ2-3; no definite D call. This CDR3 is built from 15 residues. Trimming removed 3 bases at V and 3 bases at J, with 13 bases between. The germline CDR1 and CDR2 sequences are SGHTA and FQGNSA. The CDR3 DNA sequence: TGTGCCAGCAGCTTTCATCTGGAGCGTACAGATACGCAGTATTTT. Protein: CASSFHLERTDTQYF.

This chain connects TRBV6-5 to TRBJ2-7, with D hard to call. The CDR3 runs 14 residues. From germline, CDR1 is MNHEY and CDR2 SVGAGI. The ends were cut back, 2 bases at V and 2 bases at J, with 10 bases in the middle. The CDR3 here is CASSYKDRTYEQYF. The CDR3, as DNA: TGTGCCAGCAGTTACAAGGACCGTACCTACGAGCAGTACTTC.

The CDR3 protein is CASSVGGTGNHEQYF. In DNA, the CDR3 is TGTGCCAGCAGCGTAGGGGGGACAGGGAACCACGAGCAGTACTTC. The V gene is TRBV9, the J gene TRBJ2-7, with 9 bases fitting TRBD1. CDR3 size: 15 residues. Germline V gene lookup returns CDR1 SGDLS and CDR2 YYNGEE. Unmatched junction bases numbered 6, after V lost 0 bases and J lost 5 bases.

The chain carries TRBV5-1 and TRBJ2-2; D might be TRBD2 (5 bases). The germline CDR1 and CDR2 sequences are SGHRS and YFSETQ. CDR3 length: 11 amino acids. V was pared by 7 bases and J by 8 bases, with 9 bases between. The CDR3 is CASRTVGELFF. The CDR3 region has the DNA TGCGCCAGCCGGACTGTTGGGGAGCTGTTTTTT.

This clone occurred a few times. This chain connects TRBV27 to TRBJ2-2, with TRBD1 as a possible D gene (6 bases). Per the germline V gene, CDR1 is MNHEY and CDR2 is SMNVEV (reference sequence). The CDR3 totals 15 residues. Trimming removed 7 bases at V and 1 base at J, with 13 bases between. The CDR3 sequence: CASKLQGQNTGELFF. CDR3 coding DNA: TGTGCCAGCAAATTACAGGGACAGAACACCGGGGAGCTGTTTTTT.

V is TRBV7-9 and J is TRBJ1-2; D is perhaps TRBD1 (6 bases). V shed 3 bases and J shed 2 bases, with 13 bases lying between them. The CDR3 has 15 residues. In germline, CDR1 is SEHNR, CDR2 FQNEAQ (reference sequence). CDR3 sequence: CASSLFDRPNYGYTF. Here the CDR3 DNA reads TGTGCCAGCAGCTTGTTCGACAGGCCGAACTATGGCTACACCTTC.

This clone occurred a few times. The chain couples TRBV7-2 to TRBJ1-4; D may be TRBD1 (5 bases). V lost 5 bases and J 7 bases, leaving 20 bases between the germline ends. The CDR3 totals 16 residues. CDR1 is SGHTA and CDR2 is FQGNSA in the germline V gene. CDR3 region: CASSTLEVGGGEKLFF. CDR3 DNA sequence: TGTGCCAGCAGCACCCTCGAGGTCGGGGGAGGTGAAAAACTGTTTTTT.

This clone was counted only a few times. The CDR3 region has the DNA TGTGCCACGAACAGGGGAGGCTCCTACAATGAGCAGTTCTTC. Protein: CATNRGGSYNEQFF. The chain employs TRBV6-5 and TRBJ2-1, with D possibly being TRBD1 (7 bases). V was pared by 10 bases and J by 0 bases, with 13 bases between. CDR1 MNHEY and CDR2 SVGAGI come from the germline V gene. The CDR3 contains 14 residues.

The J gene is TRBJ1-5, the V gene TRBV27, with D tentatively TRBD1 (5 bases). In germline, CDR1 is MNHEY, CDR2 SMNVEV (reference sequence). Trimming took 6 bases from V and 0 from J, leaving 15 bases between them. This CDR3 spans 16 amino acids. CDR3: CASRLVAGYSNQPQHF. The CDR3 nucleotides are TGTGCCAGCAGGCTAGTGGCAGGGTATAGCAATCAGCCCCAGCATTTT.

This clone has just a few counts. V gene TRBV29-1 combines with J gene TRBJ2-3, with D hard to call. V lost 6 bases to trimming and J lost 6 bases, with 13 bases between them. CDR3 length: 12 residues. CDR1 is SQVTM, CDR2 ANQGSEA, per germline. The CDR3 nucleotides are TGCAGCGTCACAAAGACGGCGGATACGCAGTATTTT. Protein product: CSVTKTADTQYF.

The rearrangement uses TRBV18 and TRBJ2-1; the match to TRBD1 covers 8 bases. This CDR3 spans 13 amino acids. The germline V gene has CDR1 KGHSH and CDR2 LQKENI. Trimming removed 8 bases from V and 3 bases from J; junction bases left unmatched: 3. CDR3 sequence reads: CASLGQGYNEQFF. The CDR3 region has the DNA TGTGCCAGCCTCGGACAGGGCTACAATGAGCAGTTCTTC.

This rearrangement joins TRBV19 to TRBJ2-7; 8 bases are a match to TRBD1. With V trimmed by 4 bases and J by 4 bases, 12 bases remained unmatched. Germline assignment: CDR1 LNHDA and CDR2 SQIVND (reference sequence). This CDR3 has 16 residues. The DNA for the CDR3 is TGTGCCAGTAGTACGATCCCGACAGGGGCGGGATACGAGCAGTACTTC. It is translated as CASSTIPTGAGYEQYF.

V gene TRBV7-2 combines with J gene TRBJ1-2; D is unclear. Germline loops: CDR1 SGHTA, CDR2 FQGNSA. Trimming stripped 6 bases from V and 0 bases from J, with 8 bases between. This CDR3 comprises 13 residues. As DNA, the CDR3 is TGTGCCAGCAGGTCGAGCTCTAACTATGGCTACACCTTC. Its protein is CASRSSSNYGYTF.

This clone was seen only a few times. The rearrangement uses TRBV7-9 and TRBJ2-4, with TRBD1 as a possible D gene (6 bases). Germline lookup yields CDR1 SEHNR and CDR2 FQNEAQ (reference sequence). Deletions cut 8 bases from V and 3 bases from J, with 8 bases between. The CDR3 runs 12 residues. The CDR3 bases are TGTGCCAGCGAAGGGGGCAAAAACATTCAGTACTTC. Protein sequence: CASEGGKNIQYF.

The rearrangement uses TRBV5-6 and TRBJ2-7; D unresolved. Germline assignment: CDR1 SGHDT and CDR2 YYEEEE. The CDR3 sequence is 17 residues long. Trimming removed 2 bases at V and 0 bases at J, with 18 bases between. DNA for the CDR3: TGTGCCAGCAGCTTCGGTGCGGTCGACCCGCTCTCCTACGAGCAGTACTTC. This sequence encodes CASSFGAVDPLSYEQYF.

V and J are TRBV9 and TRBJ2-1, with D possibly TRBD2 on 9 matching bases. Germline loops: CDR1 SGDLS, CDR2 YYNGEE. The CDR3 length is 20 residues. V dropped 3 bases and J dropped 0 bases, with 25 bases sitting between them. For the CDR3, the DNA is TGTGCCAGCAGCGCCAGGACAGGGATCCCTAGCGGGGACTCCTACAATGAGCAGTTCTTC. Amino acid sequence: CASSARTGIPSGDSYNEQFF. Variable domain in full (rest from reference TRBV9 and TRBJ2-1): DSGVTQTPKHLITATGQRVTLRCSPRSGDLSVYWYQQSLDQGLQFLIQYYNGEERAKGNILERFSAQQFPDLHSELNLSSLELGDSALYFCASSARTGIPSGDSYNEQFFGPGTRLTVL.

J is TRBJ2-2 and V is TRBV2; D might be TRBD2 (6 bases). Trimming left V 7 bases short and J 5 bases short, with 11 bases between. Germline lookup yields CDR1 SNHLY and CDR2 FYNNEI. The CDR3 is 13 residues long. In DNA form, the CDR3 reads TGTGCCAGCACCCAGGAGGGGACCGGGGAGCTGTTTTTT. Its protein product is CASTQEGTGELFF.

V usage is TRBV7-9 and J usage is TRBJ2-7; the D gene could be TRBD1 or TRBD2 (5 bases each). The CDR3 spans 13 residues. V dropped 6 bases and J dropped 2 bases, with 11 bases sitting between them. CDR1 is SEHNR and CDR2 is FQNEAQ in the germline V gene (reference sequence). The CDR3 loop reads CASRNWGTYEQYF. In nucleotides, the CDR3 is TGTGCCAGCAGGAACTGGGGGACCTACGAGCAGTACTTC.